This T cell receptor (beta chain) was recorded in a study of blood T cell repertoires in COVID-19. Across the study: Whether acute or convalescent, the COVID-19 samples came from the United States, Italy and Spain.

Concerning this clone: The same CDR3 arises from other DNA sequences in this sample as well.

The protocol was immunoSEQ multiplex PCR, while the TCRdb copy is restricted to in-frame clones and leaves out a portion. The sample has 330,000 or so clones; roughly 90% are singletons. The CDR3 covers 14 residues. Trimming removed 0 bases from V and 5 bases from J; junction bases left unmatched: 3. The germline V gene encodes CDR1 SGDLS and CDR2 YYNGEE. The receptor's source is a man younger than 45 with COVID-19, enrolled during active disease. The source material was peripheral blood. J is TRBJ2-7 and V is TRBV9; 9 bases line up with TRBD2. The CDR3 spells CASSVGLAGNEQYF. The DNA of the CDR3 is TGTGCCAGCAGCGTAGGGCTAGCGGGAAACGAGCAGTACTTC. The complete variable domain, with remaining parts taken from reference TRBV9 and TRBJ2-7, reads DSGVTQTPKHLITATGQRVTLRCSPRSGDLSVYWYQQSLDQGLQFLIQYYNGEERAKGNILERFSAQQFPDLHSELNLSSLELGDSALYFCASSVGLAGNEQYFGPGTRLTVT.